A selection of T cell receptor beta chains follows, all from one sample in a study of OX40 agonist ivuxolimab in advanced cancers. Generated by immunoSEQ multiplex PCR, the TCRdb table keeps only in-frame clones and is missing some. The sample yields about 82,000 clones, more than 70% seen once. This material consisted of CD4+ or CD8+ T cells sorted from blood, taken in a trial of the OX40 agonist ivuxolimab. These receptors were collected from an adult with an advanced solid tumor such as melanoma, head and neck, liver or kidney cancer. Each CDR3 is given with its conserved first and last residue. The D gene is left open where the match is weak. A clone size is listed for some rows: how often the clone was seen (once, few, many), or a class if it is expanded.

DNA: TGTGCCATCAGTGATTCACAGGGAAGCAATCAGCCCCAGCATTTT
CDR3: CAISDSQGSNQPQHF
V: TRBV10-3
size: .
J: TRBJ1-5
D: .

DNA: TGCGCCAGCCGAAAAGCTAAACGGGACAGCGGCTACGAGCAGTACTTC
CDR3: CASRKAKRDSGYEQYF
V: TRBV10-2
size: .
J: TRBJ2-7
D: TRBD1

DNA: TGTGCCAGCAGCCAAGGAACACAGGGGTTGGAGACCCAGTACTTC
CDR3: CASSQGTQGLETQYF
V: TRBV14
size: once
J: TRBJ2-5
D: TRBD1

DNA: TGTGCCAGCCGTCTGAACACTGAAGCTTTCTTT
CDR3: CASRLNTEAFF
V: TRBV6-1
size: .
J: TRBJ1-1
D: .

DNA: TGCGCCAGCAGCGAGACTGCGGGAGTCGGTCCGGTTGAGCAGTTCTTC
CDR3: CASSETAGVGPVEQFF
V: TRBV5-1
size: .
J: TRBJ2-1
D: TRBD2

DNA: TGTGCCTGGAGTTGGGACGCCAACACTGAAGCTTTCTTT
CDR3: CAWSWDANTEAFF
V: TRBV30
size: .
J: TRBJ1-1
D: .

DNA: TGTGCCAGCAGTTACCTCGGGGGCGAGCAGTACTTC
CDR3: CASSYLGGEQYF
V: TRBV6-6
size: .
J: TRBJ2-7
D: .

DNA: TGTGCCAGCAGTTACACAGGGATTGGAAACACCATATATTTT
CDR3: CASSYTGIGNTIYF
V: TRBV6-5
size: .
J: TRBJ1-3
D: .

DNA: TGTGCCGCGGTGCCCGGGACAGGAGGCTCCTACGAGCAGTACTTC
CDR3: CAAVPGTGGSYEQYF
V: TRBV19
size: .
J: TRBJ2-7
D: TRBD1

DNA: TGTGCCAGCAGCGCGTTCCGGGACAGGAAGGCTGGGGCCAACGTCCTGACTTTC
CDR3: CASSAFRDRKAGANVLTF
V: TRBV9
size: .
J: TRBJ2-6
D: TRBD1

DNA: TGTGCCAGCAGCGCAAACTTACTCGGGGGGAGCACCGGGGAGCTGTTTTTT
CDR3: CASSANLLGGSTGELFF
V: TRBV11-1
size: .
J: TRBJ2-2
D: TRBD2

DNA: TGTGCCAGCAGTACTACCGGGACAGTCTTTAATGAGCAGTTCTTC
CDR3: CASSTTGTVFNEQFF
V: TRBV7-9
size: .
J: TRBJ2-1
D: TRBD1

DNA: TGTGCCAACAGTCCCAATTCGAATAATCAGCCCCAGCATTTT
CDR3: CANSPNSNNQPQHF
V: TRBV6-5
size: .
J: TRBJ1-5
D: .

DNA: TGTGCCAGCTCACCAGGTCTCGAGCAGTACTTC
CDR3: CASSPGLEQYF
V: TRBV18
size: .
J: TRBJ2-7
D: .

DNA: TGTGCCAGCGGGAGGAACTCCGATTCCTACGAGCAGTACTTC
CDR3: CASGRNSDSYEQYF
V: TRBV6-1
size: .
J: TRBJ2-7
D: .

DNA: TGCGCCAGCGGTCAGGTGGGACTAGCGCGGGAGCAGTACTTC
CDR3: CASGQVGLAREQYF
V: TRBV5-1
size: .
J: TRBJ2-7
D: TRBD2

DNA: TGTGCCAGCAGCTCGCGACCCGGTCCAGGGTCGGGGGCCAACGTCCTGACTTTC
CDR3: CASSSRPGPGSGANVLTF
V: TRBV7-3
size: .
J: TRBJ2-6
D: .

DNA: TGTGCCATTCTTGGGGGAGGGATCTACGAGCAGTACTTC
CDR3: CAILGGGIYEQYF
V: TRBV6-5
size: .
J: TRBJ2-7
D: TRBD2

DNA: TGTGCCAGCAGCTTAGATGGTCTCGAGGGGGACGAGCAGTACTTC
CDR3: CASSLDGLEGDEQYF
V: TRBV7-2
size: .
J: TRBJ2-7
D: .

DNA: TGTGCCAGTAGTACCCTGGCACGGGGTCCCCTCACGAATGAAAAACTGTTTTTT
CDR3: CASSTLARGPLTNEKLFF
V: TRBV19
size: .
J: TRBJ1-4
D: .

DNA: TGTGCCAGCAATTTCCTAGCGGGGACGGATGAGCAGTTCTTC
CDR3: CASNFLAGTDEQFF
V: TRBV2
size: .
J: TRBJ2-1
D: TRBD2

DNA: TGTGCCAGCAGCGAAACGACCGGTGGCTACACCTTC
CDR3: CASSETTGGYTF
V: TRBV7-9
size: once
J: TRBJ1-2
D: .

DNA: TGTGCCAGCAGCGGGACAGGTCAAACCGGGGAGCTGTTTTTT
CDR3: CASSGTGQTGELFF
V: TRBV9
size: .
J: TRBJ2-2
D: TRBD1

DNA: TGCGCCAGCAGCGTCGGGATGGGTCACGGGGAGCTGTTTTTT
CDR3: CASSVGMGHGELFF
V: TRBV5-1
size: .
J: TRBJ2-2
D: .

DNA: TGTGCCAGCAGCTCTAACAGGGAACGGCAGTACTTC
CDR3: CASSSNRERQYF
V: TRBV7-9
size: .
J: TRBJ2-7
D: .

DNA: TGTGCCAGCAGTCCCGCAGGAGGCCCCTTTAAGACAGATACGCAGTATTTT
CDR3: CASSPAGGPFKTDTQYF
V: TRBV11-2
size: few
J: TRBJ2-3
D: .

DNA: TGTGCCAGCTCACCCGGACAGAACACCGGGGAGCTGTTTTTT
CDR3: CASSPGQNTGELFF
V: TRBV18
size: .
J: TRBJ2-2
D: .

DNA: TGTGCCTGGAACCCGAGGAGGGGCCGGGGGAACACTGAAGCTTTCTTT
CDR3: CAWNPRRGRGNTEAFF
V: TRBV30
size: .
J: TRBJ1-1
D: .

DNA: TGCGCCAGCAGCCGCCAGGGGGCCCCACAAGAGACCCAGTACTTC
CDR3: CASSRQGAPQETQYF
V: TRBV5-1
size: few
J: TRBJ2-5
D: TRBD1

DNA: TGCGCCAGCAGCCCCAGGGTATCCGGCACCGGGGAGCTGTTTTTT
CDR3: CASSPRVSGTGELFF
V: TRBV5-1
size: .
J: TRBJ2-2
D: .

DNA: TGTGCCAGCAGCTTTCTACCCCAGAACACCGGGGAGCTGTTTTTT
CDR3: CASSFLPQNTGELFF
V: TRBV7-2
size: .
J: TRBJ2-2
D: .

DNA: TGTGCCAGCAGCTCTAGAACCGGGACGTTCTATGGAAACACCATATATTTT
CDR3: CASSSRTGTFYGNTIYF
V: TRBV5-4
size: .
J: TRBJ1-3
D: .

DNA: TGTGCCAGCTCACCAAGGACAGAAAATAGTTTGAACACTGAAGCTTTCTTT
CDR3: CASSPRTENSLNTEAFF
V: TRBV18
size: .
J: TRBJ1-1
D: .

DNA: TGTGCCAGCTCACCGGAACCTTACGAGCAGTACTTC
CDR3: CASSPEPYEQYF
V: TRBV18
size: .
J: TRBJ2-7
D: .

DNA: TGTGTCTACCAGGGAAGGGAGACTGAAGCTTTCTTT
CDR3: CVYQGRETEAFF
V: TRBV7-9
size: .
J: TRBJ1-1
D: .